What follows are 8 T cell receptor beta chains derived from one specimen sequenced in a study of blood T cell repertoires in COVID-19. TCRdb keeps only in-frame clones here, not all; method: immunoSEQ multiplex PCR. The table lists about 400,000 clones, around 92% of them singletons. The source material was PBMCs or T cells enriched from blood (not recorded which). These receptors were taken from a woman aged 30 to 39 who had recovered from COVID-19.

The chain uses TRBV2 and TRBJ2-7, with TRBD1 matching 7 bases. This CDR3 is 14 amino acids long. The V gene's germline CDR1 is SNHLY and CDR2 FYNNEI. The ends lost 7 bases at V and 4 bases at J; junction bases unmatched: 10. This chain's CDR3 is CASTPGQLWYEQYF. In nucleotides, the CDR3 is TGTGCCAGCACCCCGGGACAGCTTTGGTACGAGCAGTACTTC.

This rearrangement joins TRBV7-3 to TRBJ2-3; TRBD2 agrees at 8 bases. The V segment lost 8 bases and the J segment 4 bases; nucleotides outside the gene matches: 11. Germline V lookup: CDR1 SGHTA, CDR2 FQGTGA. This CDR3 contains 15 residues. DNA for the CDR3: TGTGCCAGCGCCGCCGAAGCGGGGGTTTCAGATACGCAGTATTTT. Translated, it gives CASAAEAGVSDTQYF. Full variable domain (rest looked up from reference TRBV7-3 and TRBJ2-3): GAGVSQTPSNKVTEKGKYVELRCDPISGHTALYWYRQSLGQGPEFLIYFQGTGAADDSGLPNDRFFAVRPEGSVSTLKIQRTERGDSAVYLCASAAEAGVSDTQYFGPGTRLTVL.

The chain uses TRBV5-4 and TRBJ2-2; the D gene is possibly TRBD1 (5 bases). V shed 0 bases and J shed 15 bases, with 15 bases lying between them. The CDR3 has 13 amino acids. Germline CDR1 is SGHNT and CDR2 is YYREEE (reference sequence). CDR3 sequence: CASSLGGQGMVFF. As DNA, the CDR3 is TGTGCCAGCAGCTTGGGTGGGCAGGGAATGGTGTTTTTT.

The chain is built from TRBV7-8 and TRBJ2-7; 8 positions agree with TRBD1. The CDR3 runs to 15 residues. CDR1 is SGHVS, CDR2 FQNEAQ, per germline. V trimming: 1 base; J trimming: 0 bases; junction bases outside the gene matches: 2. The CDR3 nucleotides read TGTGCCAGCAGCTTAGACAGGGGGAGCTCCTACGAGCAGTACTTC. Its protein is CASSLDRGSSYEQYF.

The chain joins TRBV7-8 to TRBJ1-5, with a weak D call TRBD1 (6 bases). This CDR3 is 15 amino acids long. Germline CDR1 SGHVS, CDR2 FQNEAQ. V lost 4 bases and J 2 bases, leaving 12 bases between the germline ends. The CDR3 reads CASSSTGSGNQPQHF. The CDR3 DNA reads TGTGCCAGCAGCTCCACAGGGTCGGGCAATCAGCCCCAGCATTTT.

The chain recombines TRBV7-9 with TRBJ1-5; weak D call: TRBD1 (5 bases). The V end was cut by 0 bases, the J end by 3 bases, with 9 bases between. Germline CDR1 is SEHNR and CDR2 is FQNEAQ (reference sequence). The CDR3 has 15 amino acids. The CDR3 sequence: CASSLAPGFNQPQHF. DNA of the CDR3: TGTGCCAGCAGCTTAGCACCAGGGTTCAATCAGCCCCAGCATTTT.

This chain connects TRBV5-4 to TRBJ2-7, with D perhaps matching TRBD1 (5 bases). The V gene lost 4 bases and the J gene lost 5 bases, with 16 bases spanning the gap. The CDR3 is made up of 14 amino acids. In germline, CDR1 is SGHNT, CDR2 YYREEE (reference sequence). DNA for the CDR3: TGTGCCAGCAGCCGGTGGGGCAGAGACGACGAGCAGTACTTC. It translates to CASSRWGRDDEQYF.

The chain is built from TRBV27 and TRBJ2-2; 10 bases match TRBD2. V lost 5 bases, J lost 4 bases, and 7 bases stayed unmatched. CDR3 length: 16 residues. Germline assignment: CDR1 MNHEY and CDR2 SMNVEV (reference sequence). The CDR3 DNA is TGTGCCAGCAGTGAAGGACTAGCGGTAGCCACCGGGGAGCTGTTTTTT. Translation gives CASSEGLAVATGELFF.